A single sample gave rise to the 32 T cell receptor beta chains below, sequenced in a study of CD8+ T cells in alopecia areata. Sequencing relied on a cDNA template that was reverse transcribed from extracted RNA. Produced via immunoSEQ multiplex PCR; TCRdb's table is partial and in-frame only. This table has about 210,000 clones, more than 45% appearing once. Treatment described: oral pan-JAK inhibitor, 5-10 mg twice daily. The sequenced sample was CD4+ T cells sorted from blood, obtained at week 4, from a patient treated with tofacitinib. These TCRs come from a human donor with alopecia areata.

This clone was recorded only once. The V call is TRBV30, the J call TRBJ1-1; TRBD1 is a possible D gene (6 bases). Trimming shortened V by 0 bases and J by 2 bases, and 16 bases separated the two germline ends. The CDR3 runs 16 residues. Germline loops: CDR1 GTSNPN, CDR2 SVGIG (reference sequence). CDR3 in DNA: TGTGCCTGGAGTGTACCTACAGGGCGTATTAACACTGAAGCTTTCTTT. The encoded protein is CAWSVPTGRINTEAFF.

In its sample, this clone ranks as medium-sized. The genes are TRBV14 and TRBJ1-6; D is undetermined. CDR1 SGHDN and CDR2 FVKESK come from the germline V gene. The CDR3 consists of 15 residues. Deletions cut 0 bases from V and 6 bases from J, with 9 bases between. The DNA of the CDR3 is TGTGCCAGCAGCCAAGAACCACTTCCTAATTCACCCCTCCACTTT. Protein: CASSQEPLPNSPLHF.

This chain uses TRBV7-8 with TRBJ1-1; 9 nucleotides match TRBD1. The CDR3 is 14 residues long. Germline V gives CDR1 SGHVS, CDR2 FQNEAQ. The trim removed 5 bases at V and 7 bases at J, leaving 8 bases unmatched. This chain's CDR3 is CASSLTGGFNEAFF. The CDR3 DNA reads as TGTGCCAGCAGCCTGACAGGGGGGTTCAATGAAGCTTTCTTT. Full variable domain (missing parts from reference TRBV7-8 and TRBJ1-1): GAGVSQSPRYKVAKRGQDVALRCDPISGHVSLFWYQQALGQGPEFLTYFQNEAQLDKSGLPSDRFFAERPEGSVSTLKIQRTQQEDSAVYLCASSLTGGFNEAFFGQGTRLTVV.

A note on this clone: A clone one base away is much larger, so this may be a read error. The V and J genes are TRBV19 and TRBJ1-4, with 8 bases matching TRBD1. The CDR3 is 12 amino acids. Looked up from germline, CDR1 is LNHDA and CDR2 is SQIVND (reference sequence). The ends lost 8 bases at V and 10 bases at J; junction bases unmatched: 6. The CDR3 region is CASSCDRGKLFF. The CDR3 DNA sequence: TGTGCCAGTTCGTGTGACAGGGGAAAACTGTTTTTT.

As for this clone: The same CDR3 arises from other DNA sequences in this sample as well. The rearrangement links TRBV4-3 to TRBJ2-7; the match to TRBD1 covers 11 bases. This CDR3 has 13 residues. The ends lost 4 bases at V and 4 bases at J; junction bases unmatched: 0. CDR1 LGHNA and CDR2 YSLEER come from the germline V gene. The CDR3 sequence: CASSRDRGYEQYF. CDR3 coding DNA: TGCGCCAGCAGCCGGGACAGGGGGTACGAGCAGTACTTC.

This clone was seen a single time. The chain is built from TRBV7-2 and TRBJ1-6; D is uncertain. CDR1 SGHTA and CDR2 FQGNSA come from the germline V gene. V was clipped by 5 bases and J by 9 bases, with 8 bases between them. This CDR3 has 12 residues. This CDR3 is CASSRLGSPLHF. CDR3 DNA sequence: TGTGCCAGCAGCCGTCTCGGTTCACCCCTCCACTTT.

About this clone itself: Its ends do not fully match the called genes, so a read error is possible. The chain links TRBV30 to TRBJ2-4; the D gene is possibly TRBD2 (6 bases). The CDR3 covers 11 residues. Per the germline V gene, CDR1 is GTSNPN and CDR2 is SVGIG (reference sequence). CDR3: CAWRRPGLTKF. DNA for the CDR3: TGTGCCTGGAGGAGGCCGGGACTGACTAAATTC.

This clone was counted between two and nine times. The V call is TRBV7-2, the J call TRBJ2-3; 11 nucleotides line up with TRBD2. Per germline, CDR1 SGHTA and CDR2 FQGNSA. The CDR3 spans 17 residues. V lost 0 bases, J lost 5 bases, and 7 bases stayed unmatched. The CDR3 bases are TGTGCCAGCAGCTTAGCACCCAGACTAGCGGGGCTAGATACGCAGTATTTT. Translated, it gives CASSLAPRLAGLDTQYF. Combining the CDR3 with reference TRBV7-2 and TRBJ2-3 gives the whole variable domain GAGVSQSPSNKVTEKGKDVELRCDPISGHTALYWYRQSLGQGLEFLIYFQGNSAPDKSGLPSDRFSAERTGGSVSTLTIQRTQQEDSAVYLCASSLAPRLAGLDTQYFGPGTRLTVL.

This clone appeared a single time. This sequence joins TRBV7-9 and TRBJ1-6; 9 bases align to TRBD1. Losses at the gene ends were 3 bases for V and 7 bases for J; bases not matched to a gene: 4. The germline CDR1 and CDR2 sequences are SEHNR and FQNEAQ (reference sequence). There are 15 residues in the CDR3. The CDR3: CASSLGDRANSPLHF. The CDR3 nucleotides read TGTGCCAGCAGCTTGGGGGACAGGGCCAATTCACCCCTCCACTTT.

The rearrangement joins TRBV5-6 to TRBJ2-7; D is perhaps TRBD1 (5 bases). This CDR3 has 13 residues. V shed 1 base and J shed 4 bases, with 9 bases lying between them. Germline V gene data show CDR1 as SGHDT and CDR2 as YYEEEE. The CDR3 sequence: CASSLLQGYEQYF. CDR3 nucleotide sequence: TGTGCCAGCAGCTTGTTGCAGGGATACGAGCAGTACTTC.

The gene calls are TRBV7-8 and TRBJ2-3; D is ambiguous. From germline, CDR1 is SGHVS and CDR2 FQNEAQ. V gave up 5 bases and J gave up 4 bases, with 10 bases separating them. The CDR3 sequence is 13 residues long. CDR3: CASSPFSPDTQYF. The CDR3 region has the DNA TGTGCCAGCAGCCCCTTTAGTCCAGATACGCAGTATTTT.

J is TRBJ2-2 and V is TRBV7-6; 9 nucleotides align to TRBD1. The J segment lost 7 bases and the V segment lost 3 bases, leaving 6 bases of the junction unmatched. This CDR3 comprises 15 residues. Germline CDR1 and CDR2: SGHVS and FNYEAQ. CDR3 sequence (DNA): TGTGCCAGCAGCTTTACAGGGGGCCAAGGCGGGGAGCTGTTTTTT. As protein: CASSFTGGQGGELFF.

The chain recombines TRBV29-1 with TRBJ1-2; D may be TRBD1 (5 bases). The CDR3 runs 12 residues. Looked up from germline, CDR1 is SQVTM and CDR2 is ANQGSEA. V gave up 5 bases and J gave up 3 bases, with 10 bases separating them. This CDR3 is CSVRDRYYGYTF. For the CDR3, the DNA is TGCAGCGTTCGGGACCGCTACTATGGCTACACCTTC.

The sample holds a few counts of this clone. The chain carries TRBV4-3 and TRBJ1-5; D not resolved. V was cut by 0 bases and J by 7 bases, with 7 bases left in between. Germline V gene lookup returns CDR1 LGHNA and CDR2 YSLEER. This CDR3 region has 13 residues. CDR3 residues: CASSQDPRQPQHF. In DNA, the CDR3 is TGCGCCAGCAGCCAAGATCCGCGACAGCCCCAGCATTTT.

This clone has more than one count but fewer than ten. V is TRBV11-2 and J is TRBJ1-1; D possibly corresponds to TRBD1 (6 bases). The V end was cut by 8 bases, the J end by 1 base, with 11 bases between. Germline V CDR1 and CDR2: SGHAT, FQNNGV. The CDR3 extends over 13 amino acids. For the CDR3, the DNA is TGTGCCAGCCTGGGACAAAAGAACACTGAAGCTTTCTTT. This encodes CASLGQKNTEAFF.

The rearrangement uses TRBV6-5 and TRBJ1-2; 8 nucleotides match TRBD1. The CDR3 is 14 amino acids. Germline assignment: CDR1 MNHEY and CDR2 SVGAGI. V gave up 8 bases and J gave up 0 bases; unmatched junction bases: 5. Here the CDR3 DNA reads TGTGCCAGCGCCGAGACAGGGGCTAACTATGGCTACACCTTC. Translation gives CASAETGANYGYTF.

V gene TRBV7-2 combines with J gene TRBJ2-5; TRBD2 matches at 7 bases. The V segment lost 5 bases and the J segment 5 bases; nucleotides outside the gene matches: 5. This CDR3 region has 13 residues. CDR1 and CDR2 (germline): SGHTA, FQGNSA. CDR3 sequence reads: CASSLSGVETQYF. The CDR3 DNA reads as TGTGCCAGCAGCCTAAGCGGGGTGGAGACCCAGTACTTC. Looking up the rest from reference TRBV7-2 and TRBJ2-5 gives the full variable domain: GAGVSQSPSNKVTEKGKDVELRCDPISGHTALYWYRQSLGQGLEFLIYFQGNSAPDKSGLPSDRFSAERTGGSVSTLTIQRTQQEDSAVYLCASSLSGVETQYFGPGTRLLVL.

This clone has just a few counts. The chain employs TRBV14 and TRBJ2-7; D remains unclear. This CDR3 is built from 14 residues. Germline values: CDR1 SGHDN, CDR2 FVKESK. The ends were cut back, 2 bases at V and 1 base at J, with 9 bases in the middle. Here the CDR3 reads CASSQQTVSYEQYF. In nucleotides, the CDR3 is TGTGCCAGCAGCCAACAGACCGTTTCCTACGAGCAGTACTTC.

This clone was observed a few times. The rearrangement links TRBV2 to TRBJ1-1, with unresolved D. The germline V and J ends were trimmed by 4 bases and 5 bases, with 14 bases remaining between them. The CDR3 length is 14 residues. Germline V gene lookup returns CDR1 SNHLY and CDR2 FYNNEI. DNA for the CDR3: TGTGCCAGCAGTGTAATGTTTTCGGAGACTGAAGCTTTCTTT. Translated: CASSVMFSETEAFF. The full variable domain, rest sourced from reference TRBV2 and TRBJ1-1, is EPEVTQTPSHQVTQMGQEVILRCVPISNHLYFYWYRQILGQKVEFLVSFYNNEISEKSEIFDDQFSVERPDGSNFTLKIRSTKLEDSAMYFCASSVMFSETEAFFGQGTRLTVV.

This sequence joins TRBV16 and TRBJ1-1; maybe TRBD1 (6 bases). The germline V and J ends were trimmed by 7 bases and 4 bases, with 16 bases remaining between them. Germline V gives CDR1 KGHSY, CDR2 FQNENV. This CDR3 has 14 residues. DNA for the CDR3: TGTGCCAGCACCTACGGGGGCAGGAGCACTGAAGCTTTCTTT. Protein sequence: CASTYGGRSTEAFF. Using reference TRBV16 and TRBJ1-1 for the parts outside the CDR3, the full variable domain is GEEVAQTPKHLVRGEGQKAKLYCAPIKGHSYVFWYQQVLKNEFKFLISFQNENVFDETGMPKERFSAKCLPNSPCSLEIQATKLEDSAVYFCASTYGGRSTEAFFGQGTRLTVV.

J is TRBJ1-6 and V is TRBV6-1, with D possibly being TRBD1 (5 bases). Germline values: CDR1 MNHNS, CDR2 SASEGT. The CDR3 consists of 14 residues. V shed 5 bases and J shed 8 bases, with 13 bases lying between them. CDR3 coding DNA: TGTGCCAGCAGTTGGCAGGGCTTTGATTCACCCCTCCACTTT. It yields the protein CASSWQGFDSPLHF.

The J gene is TRBJ2-1, the V gene TRBV4-3; 8 nucleotides line up with TRBD2. In germline, CDR1 is LGHNA, CDR2 YSLEER. This CDR3 spans 15 amino acids. With V trimmed by 6 bases and J by 5 bases, 9 bases remained unmatched. Here the CDR3 DNA reads TGCGCCAGCAGTCCAACCGGGACTAGACACAATGAGCAGTTCTTC. It yields the protein CASSPTGTRHNEQFF.

The J gene is TRBJ2-7, the V gene TRBV5-1; TRBD1 matches 7 bases. CDR1 is SGHRS, CDR2 YFSETQ, per germline. CDR3 length: 16 residues. Unmatched junction bases numbered 7, after V lost 0 bases and J lost 1 base. CDR3 amino acids: CASSLGSGGQSYEQYF. The CDR3 region has the DNA TGCGCCAGCAGCTTGGGGTCAGGGGGACAGTCCTACGAGCAGTACTTC.

In its sample, this clone was seen a few times. The CDR3 DNA reads TGTGCCAGCAGTGGACAGGGCACTGAAAAACTGTTTTTT. This gives the protein CASSGQGTEKLFF. The chain carries TRBV2 and TRBJ1-4; 7 bases are shared with TRBD1. The germline V gene has CDR1 SNHLY and CDR2 FYNNEI. V trimming: 4 bases; J trimming: 7 bases; junction bases outside the gene matches: 3. The CDR3 sequence is 13 residues long.

This rearrangement joins TRBV7-8 to TRBJ2-2; D is uncertain. V was clipped by 3 bases and J by 0 bases, with 14 bases between them. Germline values: CDR1 SGHVS, CDR2 FQNEAQ. This CDR3 region has 17 residues. This chain's CDR3 is CASSFTPDHANTGELFF. CDR3 nucleotide sequence: TGTGCCAGCAGCTTTACTCCGGACCATGCGAACACCGGGGAGCTGTTTTTT.

The chain carries TRBV30 and TRBJ2-2; D unclear. V gave up 0 bases and J gave up 6 bases, with 5 bases separating them. The CDR3 totals 12 residues. Germline lookup yields CDR1 GTSNPN and CDR2 SVGIG (reference sequence). The CDR3 reads CAWSVVAGELFF. The CDR3 bases are TGTGCCTGGAGTGTTGTGGCCGGGGAGCTGTTTTTT.

The chain couples TRBV5-6 to TRBJ1-6; 7 bases agree with TRBD1. The junction had 6 bases not matched to a gene; V was cut back by 0 bases and J by 3 bases. CDR3 length equals 17 residues. CDR1 is SGHDT and CDR2 is YYEEEE in the germline V gene. CDR3 sequence (DNA): TGTGCCAGCAGCTTGGGCGGGACAGCCATCTATAATTCACCCCTCCACTTT. Translated, it gives CASSLGGTAIYNSPLHF.

The CDR3 is CASSPDRGLNQPQHF. CDR3 nucleotide sequence: TGTGCCAGCAGTCCCGACAGGGGGCTTAATCAGCCCCAGCATTTT. The V and J genes are TRBV6-5 and TRBJ1-5; 10 nucleotides match TRBD1. Germline loops: CDR1 MNHEY, CDR2 SVGAGI. The CDR3 contains 15 residues. V lost 5 bases and J lost 4; bases outside the gene matches: 5.

This chain links TRBV13 with TRBJ2-1; D is undetermined. V lost 1 base and J lost 10, with 5 bases in between. Germline CDR1 and CDR2: PRHDT and FYEKMQ (reference sequence). The CDR3 is 11 amino acids. The CDR3 DNA follows: TGTGCCAGCAGCTTAGTATACGAGCAGTTCTTC. Translated: CASSLVYEQFF.

In its sample, this clone was seen once. V is TRBV18 and J is TRBJ2-2, with D hard to call. Trimming shortened V by 2 bases and J by 5 bases, and 6 bases separated the two germline ends. Per germline, CDR1 KGHSH and CDR2 LQKENI. The CDR3 consists of 13 residues. CDR3 sequence: CASSPSRTGELFF. CDR3 nucleotide sequence: TGTGCCAGCTCACCAAGTCGGACCGGGGAGCTGTTTTTT.

The chain combines TRBV29-1 with TRBJ1-2; D unclear. Germline CDR1 SQVTM, CDR2 ANQGSEA. This CDR3 contains 13 residues. Trimming took off 6 bases at V and 6 bases at J, with 17 bases between the two ends. CDR3 residues: CSVALPGLDGYTF. CDR3 DNA sequence: TGCAGCGTCGCCCTCCCGGGGTTGGATGGCTACACCTTC.

V is TRBV29-1 and J is TRBJ2-7, with D perhaps TRBD1 or TRBD2 (5 bases each). The CDR3 is 13 amino acids. Trimming took 4 bases from V and 0 from J, leaving 10 bases between them. In germline, CDR1 is SQVTM, CDR2 ANQGSEA. CDR3 nucleotides: TGCAGCGTTGGCTCAGGGAGCTCCTACGAGCAGTACTTC. The encoded protein is CSVGSGSSYEQYF.